Listed here are 8 T cell receptor beta chains from one sample, sequenced in a study of cytomegalovirus exposure and HLA in healthy donors. The PCR was carried out with 60 Vbeta primers and 13 Jbeta primers. Profiled with immunoSEQ multiplex PCR; TCRdb holds only in-frame clones, not every one. Of some 200,000 clones detected, 12% appear once; the ten largest clones hold 7.5% to 10%. The sequencing sample was made of PBMCs. These TCRs come from a man in his fifties in good health and CMV-seropositive.

Worth noting for this clone: One end of the junction varies from germline; a read error may be responsible. The V and J genes are TRBV6-5 and TRBJ1-4; D is ambiguous. CDR1 and CDR2 (germline): MNHEY, SVGAGI. This CDR3 contains 14 residues. The CDR3 DNA is TGTGCCAGCAGTTCCGCTTGGGCGGGTGAAAAAATGTTTTTC. Protein product: CASSSAWAGEKMFF.

The CDR3 reads CASSLQGNTEAFF. DNA of the CDR3: TGTGCCAGCAGCTTACAGGGGAACACTGAAGCTTTCTTT. This chain connects TRBV7-2 to TRBJ1-1, with TRBD1 as a possible D gene (5 bases). The germline V gene has CDR1 SGHTA and CDR2 FQGNSA. The CDR3 spans 13 residues. Trimming took off 2 bases at V and 1 base at J, with 5 bases between the two ends.

The V and J genes are TRBV7-2 and TRBJ2-1, with D possibly matching TRBD2 (5 bases). V dropped 5 bases and J dropped 6 bases, with 8 bases sitting between them. The CDR3 loop spans 12 amino acids. Germline assignment: CDR1 SGHTA and CDR2 FQGNSA. This chain's CDR3 is CASSPGLNEQFF. As DNA, the CDR3 is TGTGCCAGCAGCCCCGGACTCAATGAGCAGTTCTTC.

The rearrangement links TRBV28 to TRBJ1-4; D may be TRBD1 (6 bases). The V gene's germline CDR1 is MDHEN and CDR2 SYDVKM. CDR3 size: 15 residues. V gave up 3 bases and J gave up 11 bases, with 19 bases separating them. The CDR3 loop reads CASSLPTGPRRKLFF. The CDR3 DNA is TGTGCCAGCAGTTTGCCTACAGGGCCACGGCGTAAACTGTTTTTT.

The J gene is TRBJ1-2, the V gene TRBV5-1; D is ambiguous. From germline, CDR1 is SGHRS and CDR2 YFSETQ. V was shortened by 0 bases and J by 0 bases, with 6 bases between the two germline ends. CDR3 size: 14 residues. CDR3 amino acids: CASSLGHSNYGYTF. In nucleotides, the CDR3 is TGCGCCAGCAGCTTGGGACATTCTAACTATGGCTACACCTTC. Supplemented by reference TRBV5-1 and TRBJ1-2, the full variable domain reads KAGVTQTPRYLIKTRGQQVTLSCSPISGHRSVSWYQQTPGQGLQFLFEYFSETQRNKGNFPGRFSGRQFSNSRSEMNVSTLELGDSALYLCASSLGHSNYGYTFGSGTRLTVV.

This clone was seen a few times. The V gene is TRBV19, the J gene TRBJ1-5; D ambiguous. CDR1 and CDR2 from the germline V gene are LNHDA and SQIVND (reference sequence). The CDR3 sequence is 14 residues long. V lost 4 bases to trimming and J lost 3 bases, with 10 bases between them. CDR3 residues: CASSKDYPNQPQHF. CDR3 DNA sequence: TGTGCCAGTAGTAAGGACTACCCCAATCAGCCCCAGCATTTT.

This clone was counted a few times. This chain joins TRBV28 and TRBJ2-2, with no clear D. There are 14 residues in the CDR3. CDR1 is MDHEN, CDR2 SYDVKM, per germline. Trimming shortened V by 3 bases and J by 7 bases, and 12 bases separated the two germline ends. The CDR3 coding sequence is TGTGCCAGCAGTTTGGTGATTCCGGTCGGGGAGCTGTTTTTT. As protein: CASSLVIPVGELFF.

Note on this clone: Sequence at one end of the junction differs from germline and may be a read error. The chain has TRBV7-7 and TRBJ1-3; weak D call: TRBD1 (6 bases). From germline, CDR1 is SSHAT and CDR2 FNYEAQ (reference sequence). The CDR3 extends over 16 amino acids. The CDR3 loop is CASSLGTSGSGNTIYF. In DNA form, the CDR3 reads TGTGCTAGCAGCTTGGGGACATCGGGCTCTGGAAACACCATATATTTT.